The sequence of this TCR beta chain was determined in a study of cytotoxic CD8 clonotypes in ibrutinib-treated CLL. About the study: The subjects consisted of some 12 relapsed/refractory and around 15 treatment-naive individuals, with fewer than 18 IGHV unmutated. General observations from the study: Samples from sustained-remission and progressing patients were taken at different times.

Frozen-stored PBMCs produced about 2 micrograms of genomic DNA for TCR beta libraries. The V and J ends lost 5 bases and 8 bases, in that order; junction bases with no gene match: 19. The CDR3 runs to 19 residues. Germline-derived CDR1 and CDR2 are SGHTA and FQGNSA. As concerns this clone: Its cognate antigen is unknown.

The targeted sequencing depth was 1 in 200,000 to 1 in 1 million T cells. Data came from immunoSEQ multiplex PCR; TCRdb stores just in-frame clones and leaves some out. The profile covers nearly 300,000 clones, with roughly three quarters appearing a single time and roughly 5% taken by the ten largest. This clonotype was obtained from a human donor with chronic lymphocytic leukemia. The specimen was PBMCs, collected at disease progression, from a patient treated with ibrutinib. The rearrangement links TRBV7-2 to TRBJ2-2; 11 bases line up with TRBD2. This chain's CDR3 is CASSIRDRPTSGSTGELFF. In nucleotides, the CDR3 is TGTGCCAGCAGCATCCGGGACAGGCCAACTAGCGGGAGCACGGGGGAGCTGTTTTTT.